The 29 T cell receptor beta chains below come from one sample, sequenced in a study of B cell selection in AIRE deficiency. Regulatory T cells were sorted as CD4+CD25hiCD127low/negative cells. The method was immunoSEQ multiplex PCR; TCRdb's version includes in-frame clones alone and lacks a portion of them. The data contain over 15,000 clones, approximately 94% of them singletons. Material for sequencing was CD4+CD25+ Tregs sorted from PBMCs. These receptors were obtained from a human donor in good health.

This chain joins TRBV28 and TRBJ2-3, with D maybe TRBD2 (6 bases). V was clipped by 8 bases and J by 3 bases, with 18 bases between them. The CDR3 loop spans 15 amino acids. CDR1 is MDHEN, CDR2 SYDVKM, per germline. The CDR3 region is CASRVGLGRTDTQYF. The CDR3 nucleotides read TGTGCCAGCCGCGTGGGACTGGGGAGGACAGATACGCAGTATTTT.

The chain employs TRBV18 and TRBJ2-6; tentatively, D is TRBD1 (6 bases). Trimming shortened V by 1 base and J by 0 bases, and 22 bases separated the two germline ends. Germline CDR1 and CDR2: KGHSH and LQKENI. The length of the CDR3 is 21 residues. Written as DNA, the CDR3 is TGTGCCAGCTCACCACTCCCTTCGGGACATCGAACTGTCTCTGGGGCCAACGTCCTGACTTTC. Amino acids: CASSPLPSGHRTVSGANVLTF.

V and J are TRBV5-5 and TRBJ2-5; TRBD1 matches at 11 bases. The CDR3 has 15 residues. Unmatched junction bases numbered 4, after V lost 2 bases and J lost 4 bases. The V gene's germline CDR1 is SGHKS and CDR2 YYEKEE (reference sequence). In nucleotides, the CDR3 is TGTGCCAGCAGCTTAGGACAGGGGGCGCGAGAGACCCAGTACTTC. Translation gives CASSLGQGARETQYF.

The J gene is TRBJ2-1, the V gene TRBV18; no reliable D call. Trimming took 2 bases from V and 3 from J, leaving 5 bases between them. The germline V gene encodes CDR1 KGHSH and CDR2 LQKENI. The CDR3 is 13 amino acids. The CDR3 DNA is TGTGCCAGCTCACCAAGCGACTACAATGAGCAGTTCTTC. Its protein product is CASSPSDYNEQFF. Variable domain in full (rest from reference TRBV18 and TRBJ2-1): NAGVMQNPRHLVRRRGQEARLRCSPMKGHSHVYWYRQLPEEGLKFMVYLQKENIIDESGMPKERFSAEFPKEGPSILRIQQVVRGDSAAYFCASSPSDYNEQFFGPGTRLTVL.

In this sample, this clone is medium-sized. V gene TRBV4-2 combines with J gene TRBJ1-2; D gene unclear. This CDR3 is 13 amino acids long. The germline CDR1 and CDR2 sequences are LGHNA and YNFKEQ. V gave up 1 base and J gave up 7 bases, with 10 bases separating them. The CDR3 sequence: CASSQGASLGYTF. CDR3 DNA: TGTGCCAGCAGCCAAGGGGCCTCGCTTGGCTACACCTTC.

The rearrangement joins TRBV28 to TRBJ2-7; no reliable D call. This CDR3 contains 12 residues. Trimming took 3 bases from V and 1 from J, leaving 4 bases between them. Germline assignment: CDR1 MDHEN and CDR2 SYDVKM. For the CDR3, the DNA is TGTGCCAGCAGTTTGTCTTCCTACGAGCAGTACTTC. This translates into CASSLSSYEQYF.

The J gene is TRBJ2-1, the V gene TRBV9, with D unresolved. This CDR3 contains 13 residues. Per the germline V gene, CDR1 is SGDLS and CDR2 is YYNGEE. V gave up 0 bases and J gave up 7 bases, with 8 bases separating them. This chain's CDR3 is CASSVEIGNEQFF. Here the CDR3 DNA reads TGTGCCAGCAGCGTAGAGATAGGGAATGAGCAGTTCTTC.

In its sample, this clone was seen a few times. The rearrangement joins TRBV5-1 to TRBJ2-7, with D perhaps assigned TRBD1 or TRBD2 (6 bases each). Germline values: CDR1 SGHRS, CDR2 YFSETQ. V was cut by 0 bases and J by 7 bases, with 14 bases left in between. The CDR3 is 14 amino acids. The DNA for the CDR3 is TGCGCCAGCAGCTTGGCCTGGGGGGCGCGGGAGCAGTACTTC. Its protein product is CASSLAWGAREQYF.

J is TRBJ1-1 and V is TRBV7-3, with D perhaps TRBD1 (5 bases). The germline V gene has CDR1 SGHTA and CDR2 FQGTGA. Trimming stripped 5 bases from V and 4 bases from J, with 14 bases between. This CDR3 has 14 residues. CDR3 residues: CASSPQGRGTEAFF. DNA for the CDR3: TGTGCCAGCAGCCCTCAGGGTCGCGGCACTGAAGCTTTCTTT.

This chain links TRBV5-5 with TRBJ2-1, with 10 positions matching TRBD1. With V trimmed by 4 bases and J by 9 bases, 10 bases remained unmatched. The CDR3 runs to 15 residues. From germline, CDR1 is SGHKS and CDR2 YYEKEE (reference sequence). CDR3 nucleotides: TGTGCCAGCAGCGCCTGGGACAGGGGTAAGGGTGAGCAGTTCTTC. This gives the protein CASSAWDRGKGEQFF.

This clone was found a few times. The gene calls are TRBV6-5 and TRBJ1-5; 8 bases align to TRBD1. V shed 5 bases and J 5 bases; nucleotides not matched to a gene: 5. Germline values: CDR1 MNHEY, CDR2 SVGAGI. The CDR3 has 14 residues. DNA of the CDR3: TGTGCCAGCAGTAGGACAGGGAACTATCAGCCCCAGCATTTT. Amino acid sequence: CASSRTGNYQPQHF.

V usage is TRBV2 and J usage is TRBJ2-3; D ambiguous. Looked up from germline, CDR1 is SNHLY and CDR2 is FYNNEI. The CDR3 runs 14 residues. Between the trimmed V and J ends, which lost 6 bases and 0 bases, there was a span of 10 bases. This CDR3 is CASRPRRSTDTQYF. In nucleotides, the CDR3 is TGTGCCAGCAGACCGAGACGAAGCACAGATACGCAGTATTTT.

This rearrangement joins TRBV6-1 to TRBJ2-3; no definite D call. V gave up 7 bases and J gave up 6 bases, with 11 bases separating them. CDR1 is MNHNS, CDR2 SASEGT, per germline. This CDR3 is built from 12 residues. DNA of the CDR3: TGTGCCAGCAACCAGGTTGGGGATACGCAGTATTTT. Amino acid sequence: CASNQVGDTQYF.

The rearrangement links TRBV5-5 to TRBJ2-3; 9 nucleotides align to TRBD1. V was pared by 4 bases and J by 3 bases, with 9 bases of the junction left unmatched. Germline CDR1 SGHKS, CDR2 YYEKEE (reference sequence). The CDR3 covers 16 residues. CDR3 nucleotide sequence: TGTGCCAGCAGCGTCCGGGACAGGGTATCGACAGATACGCAGTATTTT. This gives the protein CASSVRDRVSTDTQYF.

CDR3 protein: CATSTRTGRTYNEQFF. DNA for the CDR3: TGTGCCACCAGCACTCGGACAGGGCGGACCTACAATGAGCAGTTCTTC. The V gene is TRBV15, the J gene TRBJ2-1; 8 bases are a match to TRBD1. Germline trimming cut 4 bases from V and 2 bases from J; bases unmatched to any gene: 7. Germline values: CDR1 LNHNV, CDR2 YYDKDF (reference sequence). The CDR3 totals 16 residues.

V and J are TRBV9 and TRBJ2-3, with D maybe TRBD2 (5 bases). Germline V CDR1 and CDR2: SGDLS, YYNGEE. V was shortened by 4 bases and J by 1 base, with 13 bases between the two germline ends. The CDR3 runs 15 residues. The CDR3 coding sequence is TGTGCCAGCAGCCCCGGACTTAGAGGCACAGATACGCAGTATTTT. It is translated as CASSPGLRGTDTQYF.

This clone was detected once. The genes are TRBV4-2 and TRBJ1-1; D uncertain. This CDR3 has 12 residues. The V gene's germline CDR1 is LGHNA and CDR2 YNFKEQ. Between the trimmed V and J ends, which lost 5 bases and 3 bases, there was a span of 7 bases. This chain's CDR3 is CASSFSDTEAFF. The CDR3 nucleotides read TGTGCCAGCAGCTTTTCGGACACTGAAGCTTTCTTT.

This clone was seen only once. The rearrangement links TRBV7-4 to TRBJ2-5, with TRBD1 as a possible D gene (6 bases). Germline V lookup: CDR1 SGHVT, CDR2 SQSDAQ. The length of the CDR3 is 15 residues. Deletions cut 5 bases from V and 4 bases from J, with 17 bases between. For the CDR3, the DNA is TGTGCCAGCAGCGCCGAACAGGGTAAAAGAGAGACCCAGTACTTC. Amino acids: CASSAEQGKRETQYF.

Here the CDR3 reads CAISPRQGADEQYF. The CDR3 region has the DNA TGTGCCATCAGCCCTCGACAGGGGGCTGACGAGCAGTACTTC. V and J are TRBV10-3 and TRBJ2-7; 10 nucleotides align to TRBD1. The V gene's germline CDR1 is ENHRY and CDR2 SYGVKD. This CDR3 contains 14 residues. The V and J ends lost 6 bases and 5 bases, in that order; junction bases with no gene match: 7.

The rearrangement joins TRBV11-2 to TRBJ1-1; D remains unclear. With 2 bases removed from V and 7 bases from J, the gap between germline ends came to 8 bases. Germline CDR1 and CDR2: SGHAT and FQNNGV. The CDR3 consists of 12 residues. CDR3 in amino acids: CASSLLFGEAFF. As DNA, the CDR3 is TGTGCCAGCAGCTTACTATTTGGTGAAGCTTTCTTT.

This clone is deemed medium-sized. The chain uses TRBV28 and TRBJ1-5; D gene unclear. The V end lost 9 bases, the J end lost 4 bases, and 10 bases lay between the germline ends. The CDR3 is 12 residues long. Per germline, CDR1 MDHEN and CDR2 SYDVKM. CDR3 DNA sequence: TGTGCCAGTAGATCAACTAATCAGCCCCAGCATTTT. This codes for CASRSTNQPQHF.

The genes are TRBV7-9 and TRBJ2-1; D may be TRBD2 (6 bases). The germline V gene encodes CDR1 SEHNR and CDR2 FQNEAQ (reference sequence). Trimming took 1 base from V and 2 from J, leaving 6 bases between them. This CDR3 is built from 14 residues. CDR3 sequence reads: CASSLGTTYNEQFF. CDR3 nucleotides: TGTGCCAGCAGCTTAGGGACTACCTACAATGAGCAGTTCTTC. Full variable domain (missing parts from reference TRBV7-9 and TRBJ2-1): DTGVSQNPRHKITKRGQNVTFRCDPISEHNRLYWYRQTLGQGPEFLTYFQNEAQLEKSRLLSDRFSAERPKGSFSTLEIQRTEQGDSAMYLCASSLGTTYNEQFFGPGTRLTVL.

V and J are TRBV6-1 and TRBJ2-5, with TRBD1 as a possible D gene (6 bases). The CDR3 totals 14 residues. V was shortened by 4 bases and J by 5 bases, with 14 bases between the two germline ends. Germline CDR1 and CDR2: MNHNS and SASEGT. CDR3 coding DNA: TGTGCCAGCAGTGCCCGGGCAGGGGTGGAGACCCAGTACTTC. Translating gives CASSARAGVETQYF.

The chain carries TRBV7-3 and TRBJ2-1, with 8 bases lining up with TRBD1. Germline CDR1 reads SGHTA; CDR2 reads FQGTGA. CDR3 length: 14 amino acids. V trimming: 5 bases; J trimming: 7 bases; junction bases outside the gene matches: 7. The CDR3 protein is CASSPTRTGNEQFF. DNA for the CDR3: TGTGCCAGCAGCCCAACTAGGACAGGGAATGAGCAGTTCTTC.

The chain combines TRBV13 with TRBJ1-3; D remains unclear. This CDR3 contains 15 residues. The V end lost 4 bases, the J end lost 0 bases, and 10 bases lay between the germline ends. Per the germline V gene, CDR1 is PRHDT and CDR2 is FYEKMQ (reference sequence). This CDR3 reads CASSSLGVSGNTIYF. As DNA, the CDR3 is TGTGCCAGCAGCTCACTGGGAGTCTCTGGAAACACCATATATTTT.

The chain combines TRBV19 with TRBJ1-1; D unresolved. The V end was cut by 8 bases, the J end by 3 bases, with 7 bases between. The CDR3 covers 11 residues. Germline V gene sequence: CDR1 LNHDA, CDR2 SQIVND (reference sequence). Here the CDR3 reads CASADHTEAFF. In DNA, the CDR3 is TGTGCCAGTGCAGATCACACTGAAGCTTTCTTT.

V gene TRBV5-1 combines with J gene TRBJ2-3; 7 bases agree with TRBD1. J lost 1 base, V lost 7 bases, and 9 bases had no gene match. There are 15 residues in the CDR3. Germline V lookup: CDR1 SGHRS, CDR2 YFSETQ. CDR3 sequence reads: CASDQGVPGTDTQYF. CDR3 DNA: TGCGCCAGCGATCAGGGGGTTCCGGGCACAGATACGCAGTATTTT.

This sequence joins TRBV15 and TRBJ2-5; no definite D call. V lost 0 bases, J lost 5 bases, and 13 bases lay in between. The CDR3 spans 15 residues. The germline V gene encodes CDR1 LNHNV and CDR2 YYDKDF (reference sequence). The CDR3 is CATSREAGQRETQYF. CDR3 coding DNA: TGTGCCACCAGCAGAGAGGCAGGTCAAAGGGAGACCCAGTACTTC.

The chain uses TRBV7-9 and TRBJ2-5, with 8 bases lining up with TRBD2. Germline trimming cut 5 bases from V and 5 bases from J; bases unmatched to any gene: 10. The CDR3 extends over 15 amino acids. From germline, CDR1 is SEHNR and CDR2 FQNEAQ (reference sequence). CDR3 in amino acids: CASSVAAGTRETQYF. The DNA for the CDR3 is TGTGCCAGCAGCGTCGCTGCCGGGACTAGGGAGACCCAGTACTTC.